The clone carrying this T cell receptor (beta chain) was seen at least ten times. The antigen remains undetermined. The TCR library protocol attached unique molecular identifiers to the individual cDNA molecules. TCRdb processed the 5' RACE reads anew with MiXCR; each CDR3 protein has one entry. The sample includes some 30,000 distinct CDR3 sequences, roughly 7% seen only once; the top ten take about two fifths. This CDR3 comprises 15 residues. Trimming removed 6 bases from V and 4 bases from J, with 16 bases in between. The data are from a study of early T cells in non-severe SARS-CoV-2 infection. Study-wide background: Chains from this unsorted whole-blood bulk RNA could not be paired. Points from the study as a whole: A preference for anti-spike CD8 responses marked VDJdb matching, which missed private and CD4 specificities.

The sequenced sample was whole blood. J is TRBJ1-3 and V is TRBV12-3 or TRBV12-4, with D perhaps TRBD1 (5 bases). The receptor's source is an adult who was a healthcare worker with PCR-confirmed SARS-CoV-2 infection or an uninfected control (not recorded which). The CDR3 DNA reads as TGTGCCAGCAGCCGCACCTGGACATGGGGAAACACCATATATTTT. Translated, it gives CASSRTWTWGNTIYF.